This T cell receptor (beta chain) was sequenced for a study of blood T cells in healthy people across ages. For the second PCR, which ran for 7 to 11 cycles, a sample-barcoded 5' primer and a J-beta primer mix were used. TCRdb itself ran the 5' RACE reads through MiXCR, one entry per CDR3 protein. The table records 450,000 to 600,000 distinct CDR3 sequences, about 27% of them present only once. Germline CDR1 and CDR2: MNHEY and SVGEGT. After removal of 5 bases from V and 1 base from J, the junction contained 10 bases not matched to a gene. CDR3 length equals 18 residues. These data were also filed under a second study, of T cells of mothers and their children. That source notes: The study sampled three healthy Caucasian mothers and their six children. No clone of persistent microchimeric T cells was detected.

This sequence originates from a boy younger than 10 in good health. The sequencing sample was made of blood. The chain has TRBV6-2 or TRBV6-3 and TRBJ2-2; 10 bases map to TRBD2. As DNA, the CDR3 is TGTGCCAGCAGTCCCTTTCTAGCGGGAGATGGGAACACCGGGGAGCTGTTTTTT. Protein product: CASSPFLAGDGNTGELFF.